The sequence of this T cell receptor beta chain was determined in a study of blood T cells in healthy people across ages. Using a J-beta primer mix together with a sample-barcoded 5' primer, a second PCR was run for about 7 to 12 cycles. Any given sample supplied a minimum of 2.5 million CDR3-containing paired-end reads. One entry per CDR3 protein, called by TCRdb with MiXCR from the 5' RACE reads. This table holds hundreds of thousands of distinct CDR3 sequences, 20% to 30% found once. The germline V gene encodes CDR1 MNHEY and CDR2 SVGAGI. V was clipped by 0 bases and J by 5 bases, with 7 bases between them. This CDR3 comprises 13 residues. Samples each yielded at least 5 micrograms of total RNA. This clonotype was detected many times. In addition, the sample was reused for a study of T cells of mothers and their children. Turning to that study: Study donors consisted of a few healthy Caucasian mothers and their six children.

The chain joins TRBV6-5 to TRBJ1-2; no reliable D call. Sequenced input: blood. The receptor comes from a boy aged 10-17 years in good health. The CDR3 DNA is TGTGCCAGCAGTTACTCCACCGGGTATGGCTACACCTTC. Translating gives CASSYSTGYGYTF.